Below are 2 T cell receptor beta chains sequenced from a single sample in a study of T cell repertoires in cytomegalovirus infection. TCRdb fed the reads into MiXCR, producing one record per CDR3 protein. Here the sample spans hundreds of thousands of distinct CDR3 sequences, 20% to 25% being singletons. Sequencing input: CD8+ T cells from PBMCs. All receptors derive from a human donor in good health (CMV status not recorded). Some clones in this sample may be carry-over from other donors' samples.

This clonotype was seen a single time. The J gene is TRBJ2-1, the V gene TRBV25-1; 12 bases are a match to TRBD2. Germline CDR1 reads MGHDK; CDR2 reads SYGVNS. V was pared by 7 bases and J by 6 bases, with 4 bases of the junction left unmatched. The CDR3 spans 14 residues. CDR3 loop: CASIGLAGFNEQFF. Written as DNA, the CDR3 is TGTGCCAGCATTGGACTAGCGGGGTTCAATGAGCAGTTCTTC.

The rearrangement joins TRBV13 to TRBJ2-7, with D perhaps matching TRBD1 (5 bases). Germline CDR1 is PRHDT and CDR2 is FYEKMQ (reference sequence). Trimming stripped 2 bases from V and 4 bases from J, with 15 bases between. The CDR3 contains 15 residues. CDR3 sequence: CASSLRDTGPYEQYV. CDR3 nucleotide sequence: TGTGCCAGCAGCTTAAGGGATACAGGTCCTTACGAGCAGTACGTC.